This T cell receptor (beta chain) stems from a study of CD8 T cells in ankylosing spondylitis. Study results and limitations: Matched synovial fluid from ankylosing spondylitis patients was reported to be enriched for disease-linked clones. Certain motif variants had earlier appeared in reactive arthritis synovial fluid and blood.

With regard to this clonotype: Its specificity is unknown.

Quantitative 5'-RACE with molecular barcodes generated TCR beta libraries. Each CDR3 protein is one row after TCRdb ran MiXCR on the 5' RACE reads. The sample shows 250,000 to 350,000 distinct CDR3 sequences, 15% to 25% of them seen only once. The TCR comes from a male donor with ankylosing spondylitis or in good health (not recorded which). Sequencing was carried out using blood, either unsorted or a sorted T cell fraction (not recorded which).

CDR3 protein: CASSSSGGGYEQYV. For the CDR3, the DNA is TGTGCCAGCAGTTCGTCAGGGGGAGGTTACGAGCAGTACGTC. The chain joins TRBV28 to TRBJ2-7; a possible D gene is TRBD1 (7 bases). This CDR3 comprises 14 residues. V lost 4 bases and J 4 bases, leaving 14 bases between the germline ends. Germline V CDR1 and CDR2: MDHEN, SYDVKM.